The entry below describes one T cell receptor beta chain. The target antigen is unknown. Patients had median age around 12 years, range roughly 2.3-22.9. The data were obtained in a study of synovial regulatory T cells in juvenile arthritis. Regarding the study as a whole: Synovial Treg CDR3 sequences overlapped more with iaTregs than other circulating Tregs. Inflammation-associated Treg cells in blood had less TCR diversity than the remaining blood Treg cells.

The CDR3 is made up of 16 amino acids. No coding sequence is recorded. CDR1 is MDHEN and CDR2 is SYDVKM in the germline V gene. Repertoires were generated with immunoSEQ multiplex PCR, while TCRdb's copy carries only in-frame clones and drops some. Here the sample table reports under 8,000 clones. The chain recombines TRBV28 with TRBJ1-3; TCRdb selects TRBD1, and the lack of DNA leaves this call unchecked. The clonotype comes from a donor younger than 35 with juvenile idiopathic arthritis. The material sequenced was Treg cells from blood. Subset noted: remaining (HLA-DR-negative) circulating blood Treg cells. This CDR3 is CASSIHRAFSGNTIYF.